This T cell receptor (beta chain) appears in the sequencing data of a study of radiation and T cells in renal cell carcinoma. The time point was: blood 2 weeks post-SBRT. As to treatment: 15 Gy SBRT to primary tumor, nephrectomy 4 weeks later. CDR1 SGHKS and CDR2 YYEKEE come from the germline V gene (reference sequence). V lost 2 bases, J lost 6 bases, and 8 bases lay in between. This CDR3 is 12 amino acids long. Sequencing used immunoSEQ multiplex PCR; TCRdb keeps in-frame clones, though not all of them. The data hold some 120,000 clones, with 75% to 90% observed a single time. In this sample, this clone turned up a few times.

The sequence came from an older woman with renal cell carcinoma. This chain connects TRBV5-5 to TRBJ1-1; D remains unclear. Source: blood, taken from a patient whose treatment included radiotherapy and nephrectomy. The CDR3 region has the DNA TGTGCCAGCAGCTTATTTGGGGCTGAAGCTTTCTTT. Translating gives CASSLFGAEAFF.